One sample yielded the 2 T cell receptor beta chains listed below, sequenced in a study of identical twins. TCRdb re-called the 5' RACE reads through MiXCR, storing one row per CDR3 protein. The sample has 690,000 or so distinct CDR3 sequences, about 9.4% seen once; the top ten hold 0.75% to 1%. The data were also submitted as part of a second study, on yellow fever vaccine responses in identical twins.

Sequencing input: PBMCs. The receptors derive from a woman aged 18-30 years in good health.

This clonotype has ten or more counts. The chain has TRBV10-3 and TRBJ1-2; D gene ambiguous. Trimming removed 2 bases from V and 10 bases from J, with 11 bases in between. Looked up from germline, CDR1 is ENHRY and CDR2 is SYGVKD. This CDR3 region has 12 residues. The CDR3 reads CAISEGALVYTF. CDR3 nucleotides: TGTGCCATCAGTGAGGGCGCCCTCGTCTACACCTTC.

There are a few counts of this clonotype. This chain uses TRBV3-1 with TRBJ2-1; TRBD2 agrees at 16 bases. The CDR3 spans 19 residues. J gave up 0 bases and V 4 bases, and 6 bases lay outside the gene matches. Germline CDR1 reads LGHDT; CDR2 reads YNNKEL (reference sequence). Here the CDR3 DNA reads TGTGCCAGCAGCCGCGCGGGACTAGCGGGAGGGAGCTCCTACAATGAGCAGTTCTTC. Encoded protein: CASSRAGLAGGSSYNEQFF.